The sample holds a few counts of the clone carrying this T cell receptor (beta chain). What it binds is not known. Authors' analysis steps: To classify distant metastasis in papillary thyroid cancer, a model was built from CDR3 differences across clinicopathological groups. MiXCR re-clonotyped the PCR reads for TCRdb. These V and J calls rely on TCRdb rather than the paper's analysis. The sample records 34,000 or so clones, 35% to 40% being singletons. This CDR3 comprises 13 residues. After removal of 6 bases from V and 9 bases from J, the junction contained 5 bases not matched to a gene. Germline CDR1 MNHNS, CDR2 SASEGT. The data were taken from a study of metastatic and nonmetastatic thyroid tumors. In the study overall: Across peripheral blood and tumor or nodule tissue samples taken from malignant and benign thyroid patients, the repertoires were compared with one another. Study-level points and caveats: Relative to benign nodules, malignant thyroid tumors were reportedly characterized by significantly elevated TCR beta diversity in blood and tumor.

Not a single patient had been given any form of treatment at any point before undergoing thyroid surgery. The rearrangement joins TRBV6-1 to TRBJ1-6; TRBD1 matches at 7 bases. The TCR sequence derives from a female donor with papillary thyroid cancer or a benign thyroid nodule (not recorded which). Some clones in this sample may be carry-over from other donors' samples. The material sequenced was tumor tissue. The CDR3 is CASRTGDISPLHF. CDR3 bases: TGTGCCAGCAGAACAGGGGATATTTCACCCCTCCACTTT.